This TCR beta chain came from a study of T cell responses to AZD1222 COVID-19 vaccine. With V trimmed by 5 bases and J by 6 bases, 15 bases remained unmatched. Germline V CDR1 and CDR2: PRHDT, FYEKMQ (reference sequence). This CDR3 contains 17 residues. Only in-frame clones appear in the TCRdb table, and some are missing; sequencing was by immunoSEQ multiplex PCR. The data contain around 120,000 clones, under 95% of them singletons. Sequenced here: peripheral blood, sampled 28 days after the second AZD1222 dose. This sequence originates from an adult who received the AZD1222 COVID-19 vaccine. The chain carries TRBV13 and TRBJ2-3; 9 bases fit TRBD2. CDR3 sequence: CASSRLLAGNQGDTQYF. The DNA of the CDR3 is TGTGCCAGCAGCCGCCTTCTAGCGGGAAACCAGGGGGATACGCAGTATTTT.